This T cell receptor beta chain came from a study of T cell responses to AZD1222 COVID-19 vaccine. Study observations and caveats: None of the repertoires were sampled until the peak T cell response had passed. At baseline, just five to seven AZD1222 recipients tested seropositive. Clonal diversity was possibly underestimated; the donors were predominantly white British and more often female.

TCRdb's table, derived via immunoSEQ multiplex PCR, lists solely in-frame clones and lacks some. The data contain 110,000 to 150,000 clones, 75% to 90% of them singletons. CDR1 and CDR2 from the germline V gene are SGHRS and YFSETQ. This CDR3 region has 12 residues. Trimming removed 4 bases from V and 4 bases from J; junction bases left unmatched: 0. Concerning this clone: Antigen specificity is unknown.

This chain joins TRBV5-1 and TRBJ2-5; TRBD2 matches 8 bases. Sample: peripheral blood, taken on day 0 of AZD1222 vaccination. The clonotype originates from an adult in good health. The CDR3 here is CASSTSGETQYF. The CDR3 DNA is TGCGCCAGCAGCACTAGCGGAGAGACCCAGTACTTC.